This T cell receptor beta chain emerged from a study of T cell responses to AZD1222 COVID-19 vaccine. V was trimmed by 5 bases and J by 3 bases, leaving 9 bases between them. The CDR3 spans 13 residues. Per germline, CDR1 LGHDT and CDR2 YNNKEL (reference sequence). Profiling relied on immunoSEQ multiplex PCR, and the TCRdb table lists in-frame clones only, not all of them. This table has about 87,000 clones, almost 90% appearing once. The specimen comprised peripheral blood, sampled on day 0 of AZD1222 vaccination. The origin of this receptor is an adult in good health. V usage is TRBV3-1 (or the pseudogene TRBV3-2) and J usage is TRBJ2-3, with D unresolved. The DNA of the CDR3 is TGTGCCAGCAGCTCAACAATAACAGATACGCAGTATTTT. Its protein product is CASSSTITDTQYF.